This entry lists 3 T cell receptor beta chains sequenced from one sample in a study of cytotoxic CD8 clonotypes in ibrutinib-treated CLL (dated by TCRdb to about 2021). This specimen's time point label, per the study, means: about a year on ibrutinib. The protocol used for the library was the immunoSEQ multiplex PCR assay. Drawn from immuneACCESS, this table holds only the in-frame rearrangements with V and J called that TCRdb kept. Clones are partly lost; checked studies trace under half to an unresolved V gene and leave the rest unexplained. Counted in this sample were some 200,000 clones; around 70% of them appeared once. The ten most abundant clones make up about 6.2% of the sample. Sequencing was performed on PBMCs, taken after 12 months of ibrutinib treatment. The origin of the receptors is a human donor with chronic lymphocytic leukemia.

The V gene is TRBV29-1, the J gene TRBJ1-2; D is perhaps TRBD1 (5 bases). Germline-derived CDR1 and CDR2 are SQVTM and ANQGSEA. CDR3 length equals 15 residues. V was pared by 2 bases and J by 5 bases, with 18 bases between. This CDR3 is CSVEPGRGVSYGYTF. The DNA of the CDR3 is TGCAGCGTTGAACCCGGGAGGGGCGTAAGTTATGGCTACACCTTC.

V and J are TRBV28 and TRBJ2-7; D gene uncertain. V shed 1 base and J shed 5 bases, with 15 bases lying between them. The CDR3 totals 15 residues. The germline V gene encodes CDR1 MDHEN and CDR2 SYDVKM. CDR3 nucleotide sequence: TGTGCCAGCAGTTTATATGCTAACTCGGCCGACGAGCAGTACTTC. This gives the protein CASSLYANSADEQYF.

The chain couples TRBV25-1 to TRBJ1-2; D is perhaps TRBD1 (5 bases). CDR1 and CDR2 from the germline V gene are MGHDK and SYGVNS. The CDR3 extends over 13 amino acids. The V end lost 5 bases, the J end lost 3 bases, and 10 bases lay between the germline ends. The CDR3 sequence: CASSLRVDYGYTF. CDR3 in DNA: TGTGCCAGCAGTCTCAGGGTTGACTATGGCTACACCTTC.